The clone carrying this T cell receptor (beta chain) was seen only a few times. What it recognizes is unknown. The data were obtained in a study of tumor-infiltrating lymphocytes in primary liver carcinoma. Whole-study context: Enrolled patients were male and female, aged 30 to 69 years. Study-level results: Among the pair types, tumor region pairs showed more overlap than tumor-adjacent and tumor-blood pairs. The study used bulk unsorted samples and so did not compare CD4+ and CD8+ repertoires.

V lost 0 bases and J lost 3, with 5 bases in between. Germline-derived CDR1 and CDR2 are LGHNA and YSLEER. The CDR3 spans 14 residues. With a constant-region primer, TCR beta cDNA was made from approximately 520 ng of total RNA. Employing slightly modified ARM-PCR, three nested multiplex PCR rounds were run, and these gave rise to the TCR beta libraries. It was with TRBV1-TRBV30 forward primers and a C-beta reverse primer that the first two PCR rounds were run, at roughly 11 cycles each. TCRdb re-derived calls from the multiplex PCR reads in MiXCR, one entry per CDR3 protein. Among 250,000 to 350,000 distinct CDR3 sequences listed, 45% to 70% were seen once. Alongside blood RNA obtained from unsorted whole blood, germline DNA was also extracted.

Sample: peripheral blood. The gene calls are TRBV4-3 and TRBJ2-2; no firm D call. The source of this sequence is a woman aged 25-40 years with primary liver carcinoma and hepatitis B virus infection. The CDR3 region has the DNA TGCGCCAGCAGCCAAGAACGATACACCGGGGAGCTGTTTTTT. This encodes CASSQERYTGELFF.